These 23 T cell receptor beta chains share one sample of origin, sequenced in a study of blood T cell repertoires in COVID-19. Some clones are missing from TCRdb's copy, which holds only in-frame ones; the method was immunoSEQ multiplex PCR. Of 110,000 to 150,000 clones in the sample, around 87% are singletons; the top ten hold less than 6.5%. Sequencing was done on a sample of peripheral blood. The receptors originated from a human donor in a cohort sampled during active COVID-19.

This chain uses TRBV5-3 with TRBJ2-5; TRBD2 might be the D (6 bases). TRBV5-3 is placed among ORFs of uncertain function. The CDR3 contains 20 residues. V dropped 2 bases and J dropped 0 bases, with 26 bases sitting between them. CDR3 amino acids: CARSFGVPGGRPAYQETQYF. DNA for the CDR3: TGTGCCAGAAGCTTTGGGGTGCCTGGAGGGAGGCCAGCGTACCAAGAGACCCAGTACTTC.

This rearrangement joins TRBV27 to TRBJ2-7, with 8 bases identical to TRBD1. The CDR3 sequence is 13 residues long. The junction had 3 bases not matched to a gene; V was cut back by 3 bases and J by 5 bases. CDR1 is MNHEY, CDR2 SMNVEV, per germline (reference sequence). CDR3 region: CASSLTGDHEQYF. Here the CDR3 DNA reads TGTGCCAGCAGTTTGACAGGGGACCACGAGCAGTACTTC.

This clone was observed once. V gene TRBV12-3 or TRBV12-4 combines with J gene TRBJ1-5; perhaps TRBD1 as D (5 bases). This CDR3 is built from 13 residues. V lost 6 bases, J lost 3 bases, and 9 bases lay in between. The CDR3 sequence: CASRQGLNQPQHF. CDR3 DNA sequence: TGTGCCAGCAGGCAGGGCCTCAATCAGCCCCAGCATTTT.

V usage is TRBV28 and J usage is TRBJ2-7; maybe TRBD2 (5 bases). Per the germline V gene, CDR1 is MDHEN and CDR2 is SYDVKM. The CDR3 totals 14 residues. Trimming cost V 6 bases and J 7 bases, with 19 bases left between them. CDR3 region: CASREGTPVGEQYF. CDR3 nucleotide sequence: TGTGCCAGCAGAGAGGGAACACCGGTGGGAGAGCAGTACTTC.

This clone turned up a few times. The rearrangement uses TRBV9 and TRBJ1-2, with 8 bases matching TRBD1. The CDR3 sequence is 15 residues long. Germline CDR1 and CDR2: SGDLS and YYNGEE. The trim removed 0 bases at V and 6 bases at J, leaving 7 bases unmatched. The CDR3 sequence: CASSVEQGVGNGYTF. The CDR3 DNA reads TGTGCCAGCAGCGTAGAACAGGGGGTCGGGAATGGCTACACCTTC.

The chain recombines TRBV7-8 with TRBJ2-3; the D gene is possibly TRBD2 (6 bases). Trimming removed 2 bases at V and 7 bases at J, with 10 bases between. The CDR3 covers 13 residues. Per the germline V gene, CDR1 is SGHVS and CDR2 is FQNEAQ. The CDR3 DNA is TGTGCCAGCAGCTTACAAGGCGGGAATACGCAGTATTTT. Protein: CASSLQGGNTQYF.

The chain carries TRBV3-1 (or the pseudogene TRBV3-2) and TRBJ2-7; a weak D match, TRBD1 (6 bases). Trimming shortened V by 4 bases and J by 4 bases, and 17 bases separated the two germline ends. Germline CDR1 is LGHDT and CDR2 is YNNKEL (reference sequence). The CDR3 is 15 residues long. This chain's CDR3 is CASSLNPGTNYEQYF. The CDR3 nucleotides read TGTGCCAGCAGCCTCAACCCCGGGACAAATTACGAGCAGTACTTC.

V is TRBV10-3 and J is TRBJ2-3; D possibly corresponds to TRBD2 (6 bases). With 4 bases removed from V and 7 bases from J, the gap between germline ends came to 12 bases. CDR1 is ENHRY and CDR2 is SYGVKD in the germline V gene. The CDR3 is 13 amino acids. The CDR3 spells CAISGVGGHTQYF. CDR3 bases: TGTGCCATCAGTGGGGTGGGGGGTCATACGCAGTATTTT.

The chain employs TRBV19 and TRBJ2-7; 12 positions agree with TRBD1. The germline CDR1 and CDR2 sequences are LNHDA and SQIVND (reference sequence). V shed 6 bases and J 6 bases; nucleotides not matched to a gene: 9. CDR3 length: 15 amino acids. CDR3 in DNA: TGTGCCAGTAGCGAAGCCGGGACAGGGGGCCGCGAGCAGTACTTC. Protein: CASSEAGTGGREQYF.

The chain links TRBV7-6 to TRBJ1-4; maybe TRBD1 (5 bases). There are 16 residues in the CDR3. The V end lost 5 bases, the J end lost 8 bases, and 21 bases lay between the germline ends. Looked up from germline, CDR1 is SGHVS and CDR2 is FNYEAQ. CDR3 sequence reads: CASSAGGTGYGEKLFF. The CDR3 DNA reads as TGTGCCAGCAGCGCCGGGGGTACGGGGTATGGGGAAAAACTGTTTTTT.

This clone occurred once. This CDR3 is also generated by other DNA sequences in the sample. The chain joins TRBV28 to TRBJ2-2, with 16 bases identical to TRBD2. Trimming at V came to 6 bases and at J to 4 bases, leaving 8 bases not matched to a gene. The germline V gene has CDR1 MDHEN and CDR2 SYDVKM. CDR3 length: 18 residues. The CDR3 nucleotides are TGTGCCAGCAGAGGGGGACTAGCGGGGGGGCCGGGCACCGGGGAGCTGTTTTTT. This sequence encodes CASRGGLAGGPGTGELFF.

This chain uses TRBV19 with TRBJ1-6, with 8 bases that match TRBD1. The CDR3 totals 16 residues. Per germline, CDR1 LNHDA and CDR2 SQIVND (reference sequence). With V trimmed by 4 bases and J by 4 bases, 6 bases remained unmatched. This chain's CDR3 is CASSRQGRGYNSPLHF. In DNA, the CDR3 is TGTGCCAGTAGTAGACAGGGGAGGGGGTATAATTCACCCCTCCACTTT.

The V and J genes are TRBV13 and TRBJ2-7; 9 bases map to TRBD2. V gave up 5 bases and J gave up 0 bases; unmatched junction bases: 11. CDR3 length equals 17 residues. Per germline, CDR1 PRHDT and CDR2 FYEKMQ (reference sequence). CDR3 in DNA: TGTGCCAGCAGCCAGACTAGCGGAATCCGGAGCTCCTACGAGCAGTACTTC. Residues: CASSQTSGIRSSYEQYF.

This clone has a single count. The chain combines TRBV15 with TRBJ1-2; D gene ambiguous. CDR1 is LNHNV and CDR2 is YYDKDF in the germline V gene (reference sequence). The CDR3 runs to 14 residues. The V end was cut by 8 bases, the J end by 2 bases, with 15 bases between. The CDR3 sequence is CATYDSRLNYGYTF. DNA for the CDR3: TGTGCCACCTATGACTCGAGGCTCAACTATGGCTACACCTTC.

In DNA, the CDR3 is TGTGCCAGCACCGAGGTGTGGACAGAGAACACTGAAGCTTTCTTT. Its translation is CASTEVWTENTEAFF. The rearrangement uses TRBV2 and TRBJ1-1; TRBD1 might be the D (6 bases). This CDR3 spans 15 amino acids. In germline, CDR1 is SNHLY, CDR2 FYNNEI. Trimming left V 7 bases short and J 1 base short, with 16 bases between.

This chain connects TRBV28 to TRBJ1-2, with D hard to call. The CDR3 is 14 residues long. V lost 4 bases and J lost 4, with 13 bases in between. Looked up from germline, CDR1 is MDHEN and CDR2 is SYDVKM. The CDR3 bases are TGTGCCAGCAGTTCATGGAACATTCTCTATGGCTACACCTTC. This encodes CASSSWNILYGYTF.

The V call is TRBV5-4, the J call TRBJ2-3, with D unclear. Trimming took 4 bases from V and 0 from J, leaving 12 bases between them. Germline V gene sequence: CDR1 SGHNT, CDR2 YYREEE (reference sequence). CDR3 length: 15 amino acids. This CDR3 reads CASSPGVSSTDTQYF. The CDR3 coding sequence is TGTGCCAGCAGCCCCGGTGTTTCTAGCACAGATACGCAGTATTTT.

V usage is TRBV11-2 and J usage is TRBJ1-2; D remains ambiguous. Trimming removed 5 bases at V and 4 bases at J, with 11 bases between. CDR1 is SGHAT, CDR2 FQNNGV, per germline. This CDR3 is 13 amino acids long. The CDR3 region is CASSPQEVYGYTF. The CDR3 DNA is TGTGCCAGCAGCCCCCAGGAGGTCTATGGCTACACCTTC.

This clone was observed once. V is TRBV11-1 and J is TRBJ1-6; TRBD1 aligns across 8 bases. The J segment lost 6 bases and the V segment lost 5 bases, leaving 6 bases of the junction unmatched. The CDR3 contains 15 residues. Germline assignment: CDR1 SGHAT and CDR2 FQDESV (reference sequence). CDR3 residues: CASSAGQGVNSPLHF. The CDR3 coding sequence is TGTGCCAGCAGCGCCGGACAGGGCGTTAATTCACCCCTCCACTTT.

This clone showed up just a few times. CDR3 DNA sequence: TGTGCCAGCAGTGAAGCGAGCGGCGGTACTGGCTACACCTTC. As protein: CASSEASGGTGYTF. The chain couples TRBV6-1 to TRBJ1-2; D ambiguous. This CDR3 has 14 residues. Per the germline V gene, CDR1 is MNHNS and CDR2 is SASEGT. V was shortened by 0 bases and J by 7 bases, with 12 bases between the two germline ends.

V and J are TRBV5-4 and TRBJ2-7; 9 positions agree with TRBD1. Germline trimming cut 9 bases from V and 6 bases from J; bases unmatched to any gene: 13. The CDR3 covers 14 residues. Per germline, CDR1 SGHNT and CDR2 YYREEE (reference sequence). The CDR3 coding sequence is TGTGCCACCAACCGGGACAGGGCACCTTTCGAGCAGTACTTC. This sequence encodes CATNRDRAPFEQYF.

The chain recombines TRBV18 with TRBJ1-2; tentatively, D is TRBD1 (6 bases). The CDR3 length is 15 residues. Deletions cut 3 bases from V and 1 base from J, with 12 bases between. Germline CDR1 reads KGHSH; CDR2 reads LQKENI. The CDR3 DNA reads TGTGCCAGCTCACCTGGACAGAGTTATAACTATGGCTACACCTTC. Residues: CASSPGQSYNYGYTF.

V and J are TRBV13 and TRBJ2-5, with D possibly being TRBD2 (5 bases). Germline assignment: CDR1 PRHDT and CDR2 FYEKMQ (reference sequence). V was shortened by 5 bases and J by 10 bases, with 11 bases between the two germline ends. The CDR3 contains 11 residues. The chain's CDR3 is CASSHQEGQYF. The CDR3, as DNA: TGTGCCAGCAGCCACCAAGAGGGCCAGTACTTC.